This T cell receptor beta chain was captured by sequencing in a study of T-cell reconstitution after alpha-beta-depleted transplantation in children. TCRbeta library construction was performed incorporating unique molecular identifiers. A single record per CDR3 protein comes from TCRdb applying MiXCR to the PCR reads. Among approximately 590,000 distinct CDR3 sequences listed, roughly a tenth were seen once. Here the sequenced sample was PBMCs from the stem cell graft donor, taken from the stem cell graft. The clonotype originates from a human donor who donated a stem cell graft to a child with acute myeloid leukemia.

This chain's CDR3 is CASSPPGGEGNQPQHF. The CDR3 bases are TGTGCCAGCAGTCCCCCTGGGGGGGAGGGCAATCAGCCCCAGCATTTT. This rearrangement joins TRBV6-1 to TRBJ1-5, with D maybe TRBD1 (5 bases). The CDR3 is 16 residues long. V lost 5 bases to trimming and J lost 2 bases, with 16 bases between them. CDR1 MNHNS and CDR2 SASEGT come from the germline V gene.